These T cell receptor beta chains were read from a single sample in a study of cytomegalovirus exposure and HLA in healthy donors. Only in-frame clones appear in the TCRdb table, and some are missing; sequencing was by immunoSEQ multiplex PCR. This table has over 140,000 clones, around 81% appearing once. The sequencing input was PBMCs. The receptors originated from a man in his forties or fifties in good health and CMV-seronegative. Both conserved end residues are part of each CDR3. D genes are given only for firm matches. Some rows mark clone size as missing; the rest say once, few, many or name a class of expanded clone.

clone_size d_call j_call v_call cdr3_aa cdr3_nt
once NA TRBJ2-7 TRBV5-6 CASSLALFYEQYF TGTGCCAGCAGCTTGGCGTTGTTCTACGAGCAGTACTTC
NA NA TRBJ1-1 TRBV5-1 CASSLRPGNTEAFF TGCGCCAGCAGCTTGCGGCCGGGTAACACTGAAGCTTTCTTT
NA NA TRBJ2-3 TRBV6-5 CASSYSRSDTQYF TGTGCCAGCAGTTACTCGAGATCAGATACGCAGTATTTT
NA NA TRBJ2-3 TRBV30 CAWKHLTDTQYF TGTGCCTGGAAACATCTCACAGATACGCAGTATTTT
NA NA TRBJ2-4 TRBV25-1 CASTSGDIQYF TGTGCCAGCACCTCGGGGGACATTCAGTACTTC
NA TRBD1 TRBJ1-5 TRBV5-6 CASSFKGGSGQPQHF TGTGCCAGCAGCTTTAAAGGGGGCTCGGGTCAGCCCCAGCATTTT
NA NA TRBJ2-2 TRBV7-9 CASSPILSTGELFF TGTGCCAGCAGCCCCATCCTTAGTACCGGGGAGCTGTTTTTT
NA TRBD1 TRBJ2-3 TRBV23-1 CASSPLGGRSDTQYF TGCGCCAGCAGCCCTCTAGGGGGCCGTTCAGATACGCAGTATTTT
NA NA TRBJ1-4 TRBV28 CASSSGLKEGKLFF TGTGCCAGCAGTTCCGGTCTCAAGGAGGGAAAACTGTTTTTT
once NA TRBJ2-7 TRBV21-1 CASSTGQPAYEQYF TGTGCCAGCAGCACGGGACAGCCAGCCTACGAGCAGTACTTC
NA NA TRBJ1-5 TRBV16 CASSRDRLNQPQHF TGTGCCAGCAGCCGAGACAGACTCAATCAGCCCCAGCATTTT
many TRBD1 TRBJ1-4 TRBV5-6 CASSPRQGSARGANEKLFF TGTGCCAGCAGCCCCAGACAGGGTTCGGCTCGAGGCGCTAATGAAAAACTGTTTTTT